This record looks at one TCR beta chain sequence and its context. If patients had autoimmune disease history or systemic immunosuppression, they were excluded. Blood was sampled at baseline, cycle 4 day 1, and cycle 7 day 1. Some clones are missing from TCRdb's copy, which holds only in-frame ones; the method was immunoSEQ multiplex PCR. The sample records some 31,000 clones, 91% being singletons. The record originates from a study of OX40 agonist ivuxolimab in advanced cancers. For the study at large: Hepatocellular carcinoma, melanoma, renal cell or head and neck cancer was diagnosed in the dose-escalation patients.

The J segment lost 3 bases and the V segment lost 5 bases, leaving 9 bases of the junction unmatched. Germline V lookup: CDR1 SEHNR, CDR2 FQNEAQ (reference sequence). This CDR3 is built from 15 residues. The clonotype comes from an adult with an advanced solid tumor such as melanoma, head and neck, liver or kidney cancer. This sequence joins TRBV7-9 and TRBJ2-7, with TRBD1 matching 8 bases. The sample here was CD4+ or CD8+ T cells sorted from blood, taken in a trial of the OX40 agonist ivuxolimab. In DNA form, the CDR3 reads TGTGCCAGCAGCGCCACGACAGGGGTTGACTACGAGCAGTACTTC. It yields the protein CASSATTGVDYEQYF.